Sequencing of this T cell receptor beta chain was carried out in a study of beta chain features in type 1 diabetes. Study-wide context: The patient and healthy donor groups were comparable for age, gender and cell yields. General study findings and limits: More deletions and fewer insertions at VDJ junctions were seen in type 1 diabetes patients.

V lost 6 bases and J lost 3, with 12 bases in between. The CDR3 runs 14 residues. Germline-derived CDR1 and CDR2 are SGHAT and FQNNGV. All of the isolated RNA was reverse transcribed, so expressed TCRB transcripts were sequenced. Clones were read by immunoSEQ multiplex PCR, and TCRdb kept only the in-frame ones, dropping some. The sample has some 140,000 clones; about a tenth are singletons. In this sample, this clone turned up a few times. Its matching antigen is unknown. Sequenced material: central memory CD4+ T cells from blood. The sequence was obtained from a man aged 18-30 years in good health. The chain uses TRBV11-2 and TRBJ2-4, with a tentative D call TRBD2 (6 bases). The DNA for the CDR3 is TGTGCCAGCAGACCCCTGGGGGGCAAAAACATTCAGTACTTC. Its protein product is CASRPLGGKNIQYF.